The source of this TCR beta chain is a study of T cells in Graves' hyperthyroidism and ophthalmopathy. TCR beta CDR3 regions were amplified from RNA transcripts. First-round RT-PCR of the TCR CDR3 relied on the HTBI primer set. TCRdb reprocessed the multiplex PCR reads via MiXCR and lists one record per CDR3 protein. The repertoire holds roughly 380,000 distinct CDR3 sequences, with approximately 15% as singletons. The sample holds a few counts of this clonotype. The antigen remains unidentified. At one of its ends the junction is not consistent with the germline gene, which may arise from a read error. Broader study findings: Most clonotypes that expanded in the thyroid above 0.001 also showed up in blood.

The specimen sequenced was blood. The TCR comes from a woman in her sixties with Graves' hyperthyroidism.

This chain's CDR3 is CASSLALSSGRETQHF. CDR3 coding DNA: TGTGCCAGCAGCTTAGCGCTTTCAAGCGGGAGGGAGACCCAGCACTTC. This chain joins TRBV7-6 and TRBJ2-5; TRBD2 agrees at 10 bases. This CDR3 is 16 amino acids long. Germline CDR1 and CDR2: SGHVS and FNYEAQ.